Below, 15 T cell receptor beta chains from the same sample are listed, as sequenced in a study of read filtering for tumor transcriptome and immune sequencing. From around 440 ng of RNA, a library with molecular barcoded alpha/delta and beta/gamma adaptors was made. TCRdb re-called the reads through MiXCR, storing one row per CDR3 protein. The sample has more than 35,000 distinct CDR3 sequences; roughly 12% are singletons. The specimen was a population of CD138-negative cells sorted from bone marrow. The receptor set was obtained from a donor at least 40 years old with multiple myeloma.

Many counts were recorded for this clonotype. This chain connects TRBV27 to TRBJ1-5; D not resolved. Germline V gives CDR1 MNHEY, CDR2 SMNVEV (reference sequence). The ends were cut back, 2 bases at V and 4 bases at J, with 9 bases in the middle. The CDR3 consists of 14 residues. CDR3 sequence (DNA): TGTGCCAGCAGTTTAAGCCTCTCGAATCAGCCCCAGCATTTT. This translates into CASSLSLSNQPQHF.

This clonotype was found many times. The gene calls are TRBV20-1 and TRBJ1-2; 8 bases map to TRBD1. This CDR3 contains 12 residues. V trimming: 2 bases; J trimming: 8 bases; junction bases outside the gene matches: 4. Germline-derived CDR1 and CDR2 are DFQATT and SNEGSKA (reference sequence). CDR3 DNA sequence: TGCAGTGCTAGACAGGGGGCCCGGGGCTACACCTTC. Translation gives CSARQGARGYTF.

The chain is built from TRBV10-3 and TRBJ2-3; possible D gene TRBD1, 5 bases. This CDR3 is 13 amino acids long. The ends were cut back, 4 bases at V and 1 base at J, with 6 bases in the middle. The germline V gene encodes CDR1 ENHRY and CDR2 SYGVKD. CDR3 DNA: TGTGCCATCAGTGGGGGCGGCACAGATACGCAGTATTTT. It encodes CAISGGGTDTQYF.

This clonotype appeared a few times. The genes are TRBV15 and TRBJ1-5; perhaps TRBD1 as D (5 bases). Per germline, CDR1 LNHNV and CDR2 YYDKDF (reference sequence). Trimming shortened V by 0 bases and J by 4 bases, and 10 bases separated the two germline ends. The CDR3 has 15 amino acids. The CDR3 sequence is CATSRDRGENQPQHF. CDR3 coding DNA: TGTGCCACCAGCAGAGATAGGGGCGAGAATCAGCCCCAGCATTTT.

This clonotype was observed at least ten times. The chain combines TRBV12-3 or TRBV12-4 with TRBJ2-2; 8 bases map to TRBD1. This CDR3 contains 16 residues. V lost 7 bases to trimming and J lost 4 bases; unmatched junction nucleotides: 11. The CDR3 sequence is CASILRPTGGTGELFF. The CDR3 DNA follows: TGTGCCAGCATCCTAAGGCCAACAGGGGGCACCGGGGAGCTGTTTTTT.

This clonotype was seen ten or more times. The gene calls are TRBV27 and TRBJ2-7, with a tentative D call TRBD2 (6 bases). Trimming stripped 2 bases from V and 4 bases from J, with 12 bases between. Germline values: CDR1 MNHEY, CDR2 SMNVEV (reference sequence). The CDR3 loop spans 14 amino acids. CDR3 nucleotide sequence: TGTGCCAGCAGTTTAGGCGGAGGGAAGTACGAGCAGTACTTC. As protein: CASSLGGGKYEQYF.

In this sample, this clonotype turned up many times. This chain connects TRBV20-1 to TRBJ2-5; tentatively, D is TRBD1 or TRBD2 (5 bases each). Trimming cost V 5 bases and J 5 bases, with 9 bases left between them. CDR3 length: 11 residues. The V gene's germline CDR1 is DFQATT and CDR2 SNEGSKA (reference sequence). CDR3 sequence (DNA): TGCAGTGCTGGGACGGGGGAGACCCAGTACTTC. This gives the protein CSAGTGETQYF.

With regard to this clonotype: Compared with germline, one end of the junction differs, possibly owing to a read error. The chain has TRBV11-2 and TRBJ2-6; TRBD2 might be the D (5 bases). CDR3 length equals 14 residues. Looked up from germline, CDR1 is SGHAT and CDR2 is FQNNGV. This chain's CDR3 is CASSIRTGVNVLSF. CDR3 DNA sequence: TGTGCCAGCAGCATAAGGACCGGGGTTAACGTCCTGTCTTTC. The variable domain in full, with the rest retrieved from reference TRBV11-2 and TRBJ2-6, is EAGVAQSPRYKIIEKRQSVAFWCNPISGHATLYWYQQILGQGPKLLIQFQNNGVVDDSQLPKDRFSAERLKGVDSTLKIQPAKLEDSAVYLCASSIRTGVNVLSFGAGSRLTVL.

Many counts were recorded for this clonotype. The rearrangement joins TRBV19 to TRBJ2-1, with D possibly matching TRBD2 (6 bases). Germline CDR1 is LNHDA and CDR2 is SQIVND (reference sequence). This CDR3 comprises 16 residues. V lost 5 bases, J lost 4 bases, and 18 bases lay in between. The CDR3 DNA follows: TGTGCCAGTAGTTTTTCCTCGGAGGGGATATACAATGAGCAGTTCTTC. This encodes CASSFSSEGIYNEQFF.

This clonotype was recorded a few times. This may come from a read error, since a much larger clone is one base off. The chain joins TRBV4-2 to TRBJ2-1; the D gene is possibly TRBD1 (6 bases). Germline-derived CDR1 and CDR2 are LGHNA and YNFKEQ. There are 15 residues in the CDR3. V was pared by 3 bases and J by 6 bases, with 15 bases between. The CDR3 nucleotides read TGTGCCAGCAGCCATCGGGACACCTCACCCAATGAGCAGTTCTTC. Its translation: CASSHRDTSPNEQFF.

This clonotype was seen ten or more times. The gene calls are TRBV4-1 and TRBJ2-3, with TRBD1 matching over 8 bases. Germline-derived CDR1 and CDR2 are MGHRA and YSYEKL. V shed 0 bases and J 6 bases; nucleotides not matched to a gene: 5. The CDR3 contains 15 residues. In DNA, the CDR3 is TGCGCCAGCAGCCAAGATCGACACAGGGGGGATACGCAGTATTTT. Translating it yields CASSQDRHRGDTQYF.

Concerning this clonotype: At one boundary the junction diverges from the germline segment, which might be a read error. The chain recombines TRBV5-4 with TRBJ2-3; 12 nucleotides line up with TRBD1. CDR1 and CDR2 (germline): SGHNT, YYREEE (reference sequence). The CDR3 length is 15 residues. Written as DNA, the CDR3 is TGTGCCAGCAGCGGGGACAGGGGGCACACAGGTACGCAGTATTTT. Protein: CASSGDRGHTGTQYF.

This clonotype was detected many times. J is TRBJ2-3 and V is TRBV10-3, with a tentative D call TRBD2 (5 bases). Trimming took 2 bases from V and 0 from J, leaving 9 bases between them. CDR1 ENHRY and CDR2 SYGVKD come from the germline V gene. This CDR3 is 15 amino acids long. For the CDR3, the DNA is TGTGCCATCAGTGAGGAGAGGGCTAGCACAGATACGCAGTATTTT. Translating gives CAISEERASTDTQYF.

This clonotype was seen many times. The chain links TRBV9 to TRBJ2-5; 7 nucleotides agree with TRBD1. Germline-derived CDR1 and CDR2 are SGDLS and YYNGEE. The J segment lost 5 bases and the V segment lost 4 bases, leaving 5 bases of the junction unmatched. The CDR3 is 13 amino acids. The CDR3 is CASSRDRVETQYF. CDR3 DNA: TGTGCCAGCAGCCGAGACAGGGTTGAGACCCAGTACTTC.

The DNA for the CDR3 is TGTGCCAGCACCCCGCCGGGGGGGCGGCGGAGCGGGGGCCATGAGCAGTTCTTC. Translating gives CASTPPGGRRSGGHEQFF. The V gene is TRBV28, the J gene TRBJ2-1; 8 bases agree with TRBD2. The CDR3 is 18 residues long. Germline V gives CDR1 MDHEN, CDR2 SYDVKM. V lost 7 bases to trimming and J lost 8 bases; unmatched junction nucleotides: 22.